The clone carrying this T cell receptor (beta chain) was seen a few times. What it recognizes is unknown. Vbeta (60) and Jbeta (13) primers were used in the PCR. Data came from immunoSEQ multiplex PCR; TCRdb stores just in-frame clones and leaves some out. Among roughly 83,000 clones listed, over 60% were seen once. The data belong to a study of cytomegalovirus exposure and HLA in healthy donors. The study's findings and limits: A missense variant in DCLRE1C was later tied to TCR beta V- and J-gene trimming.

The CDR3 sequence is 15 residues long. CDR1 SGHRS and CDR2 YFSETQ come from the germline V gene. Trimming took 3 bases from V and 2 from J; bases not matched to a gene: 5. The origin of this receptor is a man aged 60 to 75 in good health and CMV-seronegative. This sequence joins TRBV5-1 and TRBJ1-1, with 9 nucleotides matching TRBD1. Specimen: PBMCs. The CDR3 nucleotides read TGCGCCAGCAGCTGGGGGGACAGGGACAACACTGAAGCTTTCTTT. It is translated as CASSWGDRDNTEAFF.